These T cell receptor beta chains were read from a single sample in a study of Tregs in tolerant kidney transplant recipients. Sequencing was performed with immunoSEQ multiplex PCR; in TCRdb, only in-frame clones are kept and a portion is missing. The repertoire has 20,000 to 25,000 clones, 81% of them found once; the top ten carry roughly a quarter. Sample: CD8+ T cells from blood (PBMCs), taken 6 months after the transplant. These TCRs come from a human patient who received a combined kidney and bone marrow transplant. Some T cells may be provided by the graft donor. Each CDR3 is given with its conserved first and last residue. Each record gives: V gene, D gene, clone size, J gene, CDR3 protein, CDR3 DNA. The D gene is left open where the match is weak. Clone size is not always given. Where it is, it says once, few, many or a class for expanded clones.

V: TRBV21-1; D: .; size: .; J: TRBJ2-7; CDR3: CASSPGTGGDEQYF; DNA: TGTGCCAGCAGCCCAGGGACAGGGGGCGACGAGCAGTACTTC
V: TRBV7-9; D: TRBD2; size: .; J: TRBJ2-1; CDR3: CASRGGMRDEQFF; DNA: TGTGCCAGCAGGGGGGGGATGAGGGATGAGCAGTTCTTC
V: TRBV4-2; D: TRBD2; size: .; J: TRBJ2-2; CDR3: CASSPYPRTSGGFPGELFF; DNA: TGTGCCAGCAGCCCGTACCCAAGGACTAGCGGGGGTTTTCCCGGGGAGCTGTTTTTT
V: TRBV7-8; D: .; size: once; J: TRBJ2-7; CDR3: CASSPVLGLTSYEQYF; DNA: TGTGCCAGCAGTCCCGTTCTAGGTCTGACCTCCTACGAGCAGTACTTC
V: TRBV28; D: TRBD2; size: .; J: TRBJ2-3; CDR3: CASSFLAGGADTQYF; DNA: TGTGCCAGCAGTTTCCTAGCGGGGGGTGCAGATACGCAGTATTTT
V: TRBV6-1; D: .; size: .; J: TRBJ1-6; CDR3: CATHSGENSPLHF; DNA: TGTGCCACCCATTCGGGGGAGAATTCACCCCTCCACTTT
V: TRBV29-1; D: .; size: .; J: TRBJ1-2; CDR3: CSVGQDNGYTF; DNA: TGCAGCGTTGGCCAGGATAATGGCTACACCTTC
V: TRBV28; D: .; size: .; J: TRBJ1-2; CDR3: CASSGGQGYGYTF; DNA: TGTGCCAGCTCAGGTGGGCAGGGCTATGGCTACACCTTC
V: TRBV11-3; D: .; size: once; J: TRBJ1-1; CDR3: CASNRQGIDTEAFF; DNA: TGTGCCAGCAACAGGCAGGGGATCGACACTGAAGCTTTCTTT
V: TRBV7-3; D: .; size: .; J: TRBJ2-1; CDR3: CASSLTGSEQFF; DNA: TGTGCCAGCAGCTTGACAGGATCTGAGCAGTTCTTC
V: TRBV10-2; D: TRBD2; size: few; J: TRBJ2-7; CDR3: CASSEDRTSGGSEQYF; DNA: TGCGCCAGCAGTGAAGACCGGACTAGCGGGGGGTCCGAGCAGTACTTC
V: TRBV5-5; D: .; size: .; J: TRBJ2-2; CDR3: CASSFFWGGTRGTGELFF; DNA: TGTGCCAGCAGCTTCTTTTGGGGAGGGACCAGGGGAACCGGGGAGCTGTTTTTT
V: TRBV19; D: TRBD1; size: once; J: TRBJ1-2; CDR3: CAKRVTATGISNYGYTF; DNA: TGTGCCAAGCGGGTCACTGCGACAGGGATCTCTAACTATGGCTACACCTTC
V: TRBV9; D: .; size: .; J: TRBJ2-5; CDR3: CASSPGGEKQYF; DNA: TGTGCCAGCAGCCCGGGTGGAGAGAAGCAGTACTTC
V: TRBV19; D: .; size: .; J: TRBJ1-1; CDR3: CASSIPQGRNTEAFF; DNA: TGTGCCAGTAGTATACCCCAGGGGAGGAACACTGAAGCTTTCTTT